Reported below is one T cell receptor beta chain. The sample belongs to a study of blood T cell repertoires in COVID-19. V trimming: 0 bases; J trimming: 4 bases; junction bases outside the gene matches: 9. The CDR3 has 16 amino acids. Germline V lookup: CDR1 GTSNPN, CDR2 SVGIG (reference sequence). TCRdb's copy holds only in-frame clones and misses some; the assay was immunoSEQ multiplex PCR. This sample has some 400,000 clones, with about 90% found just once. The sample consisted of PBMCs or T cells enriched from blood (not recorded which). The sequence was obtained from a woman in her twenties or thirties who had recovered from COVID-19. This rearrangement joins TRBV30 to TRBJ2-7; 10 nucleotides agree with TRBD2. Here the CDR3 DNA reads TGTGCCTGGAGTGTACGGCTAGCGGGAGACGTTTACGAGCAGTACTTC. This sequence encodes CAWSVRLAGDVYEQYF.